Shown below are 6 T cell receptor beta chains from a single sample sequenced in a study of CD8 T cells in Susac syndrome. RNA amounts of about 0.45 to 1 ug underwent reverse transcription with random hexamers. TCRdb re-called the immunoSEQ multiplex PCR reads with MiXCR, one entry per CDR3 protein. The repertoire holds approximately 140,000 distinct CDR3 sequences, with 94% as singletons. The sequenced sample consisted of CD8+ T cells from PBMCs. These TCRs come from a human donor in good health.

V usage is TRBV15 and J usage is TRBJ2-3; D is perhaps TRBD2 (5 bases). Germline CDR1 reads LNHNV; CDR2 reads YYDKDF (reference sequence). Trimming left V 5 bases short and J 3 bases short, with 15 bases between. CDR3 length: 15 amino acids. The CDR3 sequence: CATSRRTSGTDTQYF. In DNA form, the CDR3 reads TGTGCCACCAGCCGAAGAACTAGTGGTACAGATACGCAGTATTTT.

The chain couples TRBV29-1 to TRBJ1-5; the D is unclear. CDR1 and CDR2 from the germline V gene are SQVTM and ANQGSEA. V was cut by 4 bases and J by 3 bases, with 10 bases left in between. The CDR3 loop spans 13 amino acids. The CDR3 sequence is CSVGNSYNQPQHF. For the CDR3, the DNA is TGCAGCGTTGGGAACAGCTACAATCAGCCCCAGCATTTT. The full variable domain, completed using reference TRBV29-1 and TRBJ1-5, is SAVISQKPSRDICQRGTSLTIQCQVDSQVTMMFWYRQQPGQSLTLIATANQGSEATYESGFVIDKFPISRPNLTFSTLTVSNMSPEDSSIYLCSVGNSYNQPQHFGDGTRLSIL.

The chain employs TRBV4-3 and TRBJ2-4, with D unresolved. V gave up 5 bases and J gave up 2 bases, with 13 bases separating them. The CDR3 length is 15 residues. Germline loops: CDR1 LGHNA, CDR2 YSLEER. Here the CDR3 DNA reads TGCGCCAGCAGCGAGGTCGCACAGTCCAAAAACATTCAGTACTTC. It yields the protein CASSEVAQSKNIQYF.

This clonotype was detected once. CDR3 nucleotides: TGTGCCAGCAGCCTAAGCGGGACAGGGGGCGAGGATGAGCAGTTCTTC. Its translation: CASSLSGTGGEDEQFF. This chain links TRBV7-3 with TRBJ2-1; 12 bases agree with TRBD1. After removal of 5 bases from V and 8 bases from J, the junction contained 10 bases not matched to a gene. Germline lookup yields CDR1 SGHTA and CDR2 FQGTGA. The CDR3 runs to 16 residues.

The V gene is TRBV28, the J gene TRBJ2-7, with a weak D call TRBD2 (6 bases). Germline CDR1 reads MDHEN; CDR2 reads SYDVKM. This CDR3 is built from 16 residues. Between the trimmed V and J ends, which lost 4 bases and 2 bases, there was a span of 18 bases. The CDR3 nucleotides are TGTGCCAGCAGTTCCCCCCCAGACGGGAGTCCCTACGAGCAGTACTTC. It is translated as CASSSPPDGSPYEQYF.

This chain uses TRBV20-1 with TRBJ2-7, with 10 bases fitting TRBD1. The CDR3 extends over 15 amino acids. V trimming: 2 bases; J trimming: 3 bases; junction bases outside the gene matches: 7. Per germline, CDR1 DFQATT and CDR2 SNEGSKA (reference sequence). The CDR3 spells CSARRGRTGGYEQYF. The CDR3 region has the DNA TGCAGTGCTAGACGAGGGAGGACAGGGGGCTACGAGCAGTACTTC.